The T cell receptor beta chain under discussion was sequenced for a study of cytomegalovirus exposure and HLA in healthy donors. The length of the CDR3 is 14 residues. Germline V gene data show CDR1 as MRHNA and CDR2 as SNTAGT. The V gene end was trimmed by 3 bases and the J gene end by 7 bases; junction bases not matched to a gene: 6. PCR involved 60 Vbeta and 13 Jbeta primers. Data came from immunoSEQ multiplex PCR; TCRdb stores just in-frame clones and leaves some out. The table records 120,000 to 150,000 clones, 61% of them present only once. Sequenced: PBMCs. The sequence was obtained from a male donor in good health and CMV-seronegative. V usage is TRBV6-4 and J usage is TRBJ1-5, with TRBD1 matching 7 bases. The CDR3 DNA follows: TGTGCCAGCAGTGAACAGGGGAAGGGGCAGCCCCAGCATTTT. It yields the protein CASSEQGKGQPQHF.